This note documents a single T cell receptor (beta chain) sequence. The CDR3 is 14 residues long. Germline loops: CDR1 MNHNY, CDR2 SVGAGI (reference sequence). Trimming shortened V by 6 bases and J by 1 base, and 12 bases separated the two germline ends. This sample was taken from a study of blood T cells in healthy people across ages. Using a J-beta primer mix together with a sample-barcoded 5' primer, a second PCR was run for roughly 6 to 11 cycles. MiXCR, run by TCRdb on the 5' RACE reads, gives a single entry per CDR3 protein. The sample carries about 1.6 million distinct CDR3 sequences, about 31% recorded once.

The TCR was taken from a woman in her 30s in good health. The chain is built from TRBV6-6 and TRBJ1-1; D ambiguous. Sequenced: blood. As DNA, the CDR3 is TGTGCCAGCAGCGGTCTGAGAGCGAACACTGAAGCTTTCTTT. It encodes CASSGLRANTEAFF.